These T cell receptor beta chains were read from a single sample in a study of neurological immune-mediated disorders. TCRdb redid the calling of the 5' RACE reads with MiXCR, one entry per CDR3 protein. The sample consists of some 28,000 distinct CDR3 sequences, more than 10% of them appearing once. The sample taken for sequencing was PBMCs. All receptors derive from a man in his sixties in good health. CDR3s include the opening cysteine and the closing phenylalanine or tryptophan. Each record gives: V gene, J gene, D gene, clone size, CDR3 DNA, CDR3 protein. D genes are given only for firm matches. Clone size, where shown, is once, few, many, or a class for clones that have expanded.

TRBV28,TRBJ2-7,TRBD1,many,TGTGCCAGCAGTTTACCCTCCAGGGGGAGCGAGCAGTACTTC,CASSLPSRGSEQYF
TRBV12-3/TRBV12-4,TRBJ2-7,TRBD1,many,TGTGCCAGCAGTAACCGGGACAGTGGGACCTACGAGCAGTACTTC,CASSNRDSGTYEQYF
TRBV5-1,TRBJ1-1,NA,many,TGCGCCAGCAGCTTGGGCGGCAGTGCTGAAGCTTTCTTT,CASSLGGSAEAFF
TRBV2,TRBJ2-1,TRBD2,many,TGTGCCAGCAGTGAATGGCCAGCGGGGGGTCCCGATGAGCAGTTCTTC,CASSEWPAGGPDEQFF
TRBV14,TRBJ2-7,TRBD2,NA,TGTGCCAGCAGGCAAGCGGGGGAAGTAAGCGAGCAGTACTTC,CASRQAGEVSEQYF
TRBV12-3/TRBV12-4,TRBJ1-2,NA,many,TGTGCCAGCAGACTCCGGGACTCCGGCTACACCTTC,CASRLRDSGYTF
TRBV7-9,TRBJ2-2,TRBD1,many,TGTGCCAGCGGTCACGACAGGGGGGCCGGGGAGCTGTTTTTT,CASGHDRGAGELFF
TRBV3-1,TRBJ2-7,TRBD1,many,TGTGCCAGCAGCCCTGGTTCAGGGGGCCAGGAGCAGTACTTC,CASSPGSGGQEQYF
TRBV6-1,TRBJ1-6,NA,many,TGTGCCGCCAGGACTGACAATTCACCCCTCCACTTT,CAARTDNSPLHF
TRBV2,TRBJ2-5,NA,many,TGTGCCAGCAGTAAAGCAGTTTTTGAGACCCAGTACTTC,CASSKAVFETQYF
TRBV29-1,TRBJ2-2,NA,NA,TGCAGCGTTGAAGATCATGACACCGGGGAGCTGTTTTTT,CSVEDHDTGELFF
TRBV5-1,TRBJ1-4,NA,NA,TGCGCCAACAGCTGGGTTGGACTTCTCCCAGGGGAAAAACTGTTTTTT,CANSWVGLLPGEKLFF
TRBV11-3,TRBJ2-7,TRBD1,many,TGTGCCAGCAGCCAGGGACAGCTCTACGAGCAGTACTTC,CASSQGQLYEQYF
TRBV6-5,TRBJ1-2,TRBD1,medium-sized,TGTGCCAGCAGTTACATAAGGACAGGGGGAACCTATGGCTACACCTTC,CASSYIRTGGTYGYTF
TRBV7-9,TRBJ2-4,NA,many,TGTGCCAGCAGCTTAAACGGACTTGGAATTCAGTACTTC,CASSLNGLGIQYF
TRBV4-2,TRBJ2-1,TRBD2,many,TGTGCCAGCAGCCACGGCGTGGGGGAGGGGTATGAGCAGTTCTTC,CASSHGVGEGYEQFF
TRBV6-6,TRBJ2-7,TRBD1,many,TGTGCCAGCAGTATGACAGGGGCATCCTACGAGCAGTACTTC,CASSMTGASYEQYF
TRBV12-3/TRBV12-4,TRBJ2-7,NA,many,TGTGCCAGCAGTCCGAGGAGAATCCGCTACGAGCAGTACTTC,CASSPRRIRYEQYF
TRBV5-1,TRBJ2-2,TRBD1,many,TGCGCCAGCAGAGGACAGGGGGCCAACACCGGGGAGCTGTTTTTT,CASRGQGANTGELFF
TRBV3-1,TRBJ2-5,NA,many,TGTGCCAGCAGCCAACTCCCTGCCGCTACCGGGGAGACCCAGTACTTC,CASSQLPAATGETQYF
TRBV12-5,TRBJ2-1,TRBD2,many,TGTGCTAGTGGTTGGGCTGGTAGCGGGAACACCAATGAGCAGTTCTTC,CASGWAGSGNTNEQFF
TRBV6-5,TRBJ1-2,NA,many,TGTGCCAGCAGTTACGCGGGAATATATGGCTACACCTTC,CASSYAGIYGYTF
TRBV7-8,TRBJ1-6,NA,many,TGTGCCAGCAGCTTACAACGGGCTGGCGCCTATAATTCACCCCTCCACTTT,CASSLQRAGAYNSPLHF
TRBV15,TRBJ2-5,TRBD2,many,TGTGCCACCAGCAGAGGAGCGACTAGCGGGAGGTCGGAGACCCAGTACTTC,CATSRGATSGRSETQYF